These 9 T cell receptor beta chains share one sample of origin, sequenced in a study of blood T cell repertoires in COVID-19. The method was immunoSEQ multiplex PCR; TCRdb's version includes in-frame clones alone and lacks a portion of them. The table includes 70,000 or so clones, around 90% detected once. The sample consisted of peripheral blood. The receptors come from a woman aged 18-29 years with acute or convalescent COVID-19.

J is TRBJ1-1 and V is TRBV5-1; D perhaps matches TRBD1 (6 bases). CDR1 is SGHRS, CDR2 YFSETQ, per germline. CDR3 size: 12 residues. Trimming pared 0 bases from V and 9 bases from J, leaving 9 bases between. The CDR3: CASSLEGVQAFF. The CDR3 nucleotides are TGCGCCAGCAGCTTGGAGGGGGTCCAAGCTTTCTTT.

The chain uses TRBV29-1 and TRBJ2-5; 8 bases map to TRBD1. The CDR3 has 13 residues. The germline V gene encodes CDR1 SQVTM and CDR2 ANQGSEA. The ends lost 7 bases at V and 6 bases at J; junction bases unmatched: 10. CDR3 amino acids: CSARTGSMKTQYF. For the CDR3, the DNA is TGCAGCGCCCGGACAGGGTCCATGAAGACCCAGTACTTC.

V gene TRBV3-1 (or the pseudogene TRBV3-2) combines with J gene TRBJ2-7, with 7 positions matching TRBD1. The germline V gene encodes CDR1 LGHDT and CDR2 YNNKEL (reference sequence). V was clipped by 0 bases and J by 2 bases; unmatched bases: 7. The CDR3 totals 16 residues. CDR3 coding DNA: TGTGCCAGCAGCCAAGATGCACGAGGGGGCACCTACGAGCAGTACTTC. Translating it yields CASSQDARGGTYEQYF.

This chain links TRBV25-1 with TRBJ1-4; 8 positions match TRBD1. This CDR3 contains 15 residues. Germline lookup yields CDR1 MGHDK and CDR2 SYGVNS. The junction had 9 bases not matched to a gene; V was cut back by 6 bases and J by 6 bases. CDR3 nucleotides: TGTGCCAGCAGCCCCGGACAGGGTACTTATGAAAAACTGTTTTTT. Protein product: CASSPGQGTYEKLFF.

J is TRBJ1-3 and V is TRBV5-1, with a tentative D call TRBD1 (6 bases). The CDR3 extends over 13 amino acids. V was trimmed by 1 base and J by 10 bases, leaving 12 bases between them. Germline V gene lookup returns CDR1 SGHRS and CDR2 YFSETQ. The CDR3 nucleotides are TGCGCCAGCAGCTTGTCAACAGGGAATACCATATATTTT. It specifies CASSLSTGNTIYF.

The rearrangement joins TRBV12-3 or TRBV12-4 to TRBJ1-6, with 9 bases fitting TRBD1. This CDR3 has 13 residues. V gave up 6 bases and J gave up 14 bases; unmatched junction bases: 8. CDR3 nucleotides: TGTGCCAGCAGAAGACAGGGGGGGGACACCCTCCACTTT. Protein sequence: CASRRQGGDTLHF.

The V gene is TRBV5-1, the J gene TRBJ2-3, with TRBD2 matching 8 bases. V shed 4 bases, J shed 4 bases, and the junction held 11 bases outside the gene matches. Germline V gene lookup returns CDR1 SGHRS and CDR2 YFSETQ. The CDR3 has 16 residues. The CDR3 region is CASSAEGASGPDTQYF. Written as DNA, the CDR3 is TGCGCCAGCAGCGCGGAAGGCGCTAGCGGGCCAGATACGCAGTATTTT.

This chain connects TRBV7-9 to TRBJ2-7, with a possible D match to TRBD2 (5 bases). Germline CDR1 SEHNR, CDR2 FQNEAQ (reference sequence). The V end was cut by 5 bases, the J end by 2 bases, with 19 bases between. The CDR3 sequence is 16 residues long. CDR3 in DNA: TGTGCCAGCAGCCCACTCGTTTCGGGGAACGCCTACGAGCAGTACTTC. This encodes CASSPLVSGNAYEQYF.

The chain links TRBV6-5 to TRBJ1-3; the D is unclear. Trimming stripped 6 bases from V and 2 bases from J, with 8 bases between. CDR1 is MNHEY, CDR2 SVGAGI, per germline. This CDR3 has 13 amino acids. CDR3 sequence reads: CASRLTTGNTIYF. In nucleotides, the CDR3 is TGTGCCAGCAGGTTGACTACTGGAAACACCATATATTTT.